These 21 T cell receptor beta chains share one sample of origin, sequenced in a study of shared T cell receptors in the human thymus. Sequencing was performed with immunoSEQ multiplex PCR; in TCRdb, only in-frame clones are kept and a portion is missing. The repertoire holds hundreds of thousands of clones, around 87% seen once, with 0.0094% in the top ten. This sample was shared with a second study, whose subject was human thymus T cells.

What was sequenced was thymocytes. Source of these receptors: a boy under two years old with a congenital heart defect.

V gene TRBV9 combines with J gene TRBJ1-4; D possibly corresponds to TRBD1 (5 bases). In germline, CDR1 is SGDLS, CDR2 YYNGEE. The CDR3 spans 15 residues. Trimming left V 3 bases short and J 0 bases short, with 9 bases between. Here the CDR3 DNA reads TGTGCCAGCAGCGCAGACAGTGCAACTAATGAAAAACTGTTTTTT. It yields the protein CASSADSATNEKLFF.

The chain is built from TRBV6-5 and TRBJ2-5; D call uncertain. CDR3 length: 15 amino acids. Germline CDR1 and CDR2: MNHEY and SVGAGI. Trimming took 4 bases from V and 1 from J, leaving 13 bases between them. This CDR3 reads CASSFVSVFQETQYF. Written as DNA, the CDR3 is TGTGCCAGCAGTTTTGTCAGTGTATTCCAAGAGACCCAGTACTTC.

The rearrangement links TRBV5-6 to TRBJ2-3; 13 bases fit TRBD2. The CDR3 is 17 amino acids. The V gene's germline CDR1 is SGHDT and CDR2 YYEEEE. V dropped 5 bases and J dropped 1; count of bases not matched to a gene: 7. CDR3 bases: TGTGCCAGCAGATGGGGTACTAGCGGGAGGGGCACAGATACGCAGTATTTT. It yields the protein CASRWGTSGRGTDTQYF. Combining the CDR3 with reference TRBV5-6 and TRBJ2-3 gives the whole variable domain DAGVTQSPTHLIKTRGQQVTLRCSPKSGHDTVSWYQQALGQGPQFIFQYYEEEERQRGNFPDRFSGHQFPNYSSELNVNALLLGDSALYLCASRWGTSGRGTDTQYFGPGTRLTVL.

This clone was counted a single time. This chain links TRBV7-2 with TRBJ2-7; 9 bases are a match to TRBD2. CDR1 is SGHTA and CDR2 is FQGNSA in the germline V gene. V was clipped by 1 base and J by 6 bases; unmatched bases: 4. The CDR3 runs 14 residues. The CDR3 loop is CASSLVAGGPEQYF. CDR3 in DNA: TGTGCCAGCAGCTTAGTGGCGGGGGGGCCCGAGCAGTACTTC.

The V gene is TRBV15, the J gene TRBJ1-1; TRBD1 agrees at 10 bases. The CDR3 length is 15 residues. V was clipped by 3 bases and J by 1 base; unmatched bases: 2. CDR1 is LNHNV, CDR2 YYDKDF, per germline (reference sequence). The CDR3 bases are TGTGCCACCAGCAGCCGGGACAGGGGGAACACTGAAGCTTTCTTT. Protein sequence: CATSSRDRGNTEAFF.

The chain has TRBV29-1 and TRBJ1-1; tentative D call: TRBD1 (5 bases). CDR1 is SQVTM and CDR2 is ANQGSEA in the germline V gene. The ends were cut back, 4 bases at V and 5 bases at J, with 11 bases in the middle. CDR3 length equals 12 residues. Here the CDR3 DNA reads TGCAGCGTTGGGGGGGGGTTTACTGAAGCTTTCTTT. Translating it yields CSVGGGFTEAFF.

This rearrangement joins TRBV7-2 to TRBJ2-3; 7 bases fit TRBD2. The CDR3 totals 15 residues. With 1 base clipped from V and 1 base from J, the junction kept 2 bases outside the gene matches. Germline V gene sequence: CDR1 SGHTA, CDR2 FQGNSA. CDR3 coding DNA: TGTGCCAGCAGCTTAGGGGGGAGGGGCACAGATACGCAGTATTTT. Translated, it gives CASSLGGRGTDTQYF.

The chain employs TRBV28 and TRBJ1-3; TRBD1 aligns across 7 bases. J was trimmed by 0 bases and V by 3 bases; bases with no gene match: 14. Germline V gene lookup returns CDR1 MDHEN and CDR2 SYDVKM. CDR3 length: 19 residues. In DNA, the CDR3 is TGTGCCAGCAGTTTTGGGGTTATGGGACAGTCCAACTCTGGAAACACCATATATTTT. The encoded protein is CASSFGVMGQSNSGNTIYF.

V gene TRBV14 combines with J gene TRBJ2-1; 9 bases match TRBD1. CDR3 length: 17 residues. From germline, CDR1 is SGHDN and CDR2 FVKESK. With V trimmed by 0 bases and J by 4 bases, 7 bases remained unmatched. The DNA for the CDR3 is TGTGCCAGCAGCCAAGATTACAGGGGGCACAAGTACAATGAGCAGTTCTTC. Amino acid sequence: CASSQDYRGHKYNEQFF.

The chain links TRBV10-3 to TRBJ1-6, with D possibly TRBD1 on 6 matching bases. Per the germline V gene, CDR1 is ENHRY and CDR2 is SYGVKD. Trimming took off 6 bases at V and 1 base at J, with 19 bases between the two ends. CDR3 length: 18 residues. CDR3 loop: CAIRDPKRGTSYNSPLHF. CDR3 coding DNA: TGTGCCATCAGGGACCCCAAAAGGGGGACGTCCTATAATTCACCCCTCCACTTT.

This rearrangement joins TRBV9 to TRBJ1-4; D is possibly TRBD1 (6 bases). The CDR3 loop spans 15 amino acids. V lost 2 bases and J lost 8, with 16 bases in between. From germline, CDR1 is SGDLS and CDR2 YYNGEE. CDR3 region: CASSVENRVGEKLFF. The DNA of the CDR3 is TGTGCCAGCAGCGTGGAGAACAGGGTCGGCGAAAAACTGTTTTTT.

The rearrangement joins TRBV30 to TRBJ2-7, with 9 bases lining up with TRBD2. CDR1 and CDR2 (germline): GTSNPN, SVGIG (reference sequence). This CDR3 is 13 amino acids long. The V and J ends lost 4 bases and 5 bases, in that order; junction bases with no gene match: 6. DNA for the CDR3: TGTGCCTGGACGCCGGGACTAGCCCACGAGCAGTACTTC. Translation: CAWTPGLAHEQYF.

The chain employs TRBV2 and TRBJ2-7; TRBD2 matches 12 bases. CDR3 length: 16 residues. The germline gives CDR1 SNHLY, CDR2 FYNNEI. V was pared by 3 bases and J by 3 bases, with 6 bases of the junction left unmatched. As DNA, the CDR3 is TGTGCCAGCAGTGAGACCGGGACTAGCGGGTGCTACGAGCAGTACTTC. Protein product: CASSETGTSGCYEQYF. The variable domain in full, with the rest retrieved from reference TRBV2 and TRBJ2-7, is EPEVTQTPSHQVTQMGQEVILRCVPISNHLYFYWYRQILGQKVEFLVSFYNNEISEKSEIFDDQFSVERPDGSNFTLKIRSTKLEDSAMYFCASSETGTSGCYEQYFGPGTRLTVT.

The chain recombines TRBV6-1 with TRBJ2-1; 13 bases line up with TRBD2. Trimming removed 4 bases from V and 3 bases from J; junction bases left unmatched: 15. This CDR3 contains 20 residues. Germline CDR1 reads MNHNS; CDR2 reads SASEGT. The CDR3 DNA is TGTGCCAGCAGTGGGAAGAGGACTAGCGGGAGCTATTCCAACTACAATGAGCAGTTCTTC. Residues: CASSGKRTSGSYSNYNEQFF.

The chain's CDR3 is CASSLHRDCRSGGDYEQYF. DNA of the CDR3: TGTGCCAGCAGCTTGCACCGGGACTGTCGGAGTGGAGGGGATTACGAGCAGTACTTC. J is TRBJ2-7 and V is TRBV28, with D tentatively TRBD2 (6 bases). Germline V gene data show CDR1 as MDHEN and CDR2 as SYDVKM. The CDR3 totals 19 residues. V shed 6 bases and J shed 4 bases, with 31 bases lying between them.

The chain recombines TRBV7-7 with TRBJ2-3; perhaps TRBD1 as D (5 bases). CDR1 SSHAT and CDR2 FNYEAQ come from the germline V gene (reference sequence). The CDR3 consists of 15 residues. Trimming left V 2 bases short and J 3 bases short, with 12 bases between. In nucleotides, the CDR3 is TGTGCCAGCAGCTTATCCGTCTCAGGGACAGATACGCAGTATTTT. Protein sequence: CASSLSVSGTDTQYF.

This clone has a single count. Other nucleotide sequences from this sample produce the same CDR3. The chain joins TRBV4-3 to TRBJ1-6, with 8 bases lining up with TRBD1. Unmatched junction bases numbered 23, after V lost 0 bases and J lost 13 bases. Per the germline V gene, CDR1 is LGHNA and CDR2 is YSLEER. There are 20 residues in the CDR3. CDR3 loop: CASSQDRGTGPPGKYSPLHF. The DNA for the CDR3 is TGCGCCAGCAGCCAAGACCGTGGGACAGGTCCTCCAGGAAAGTACTCCCCCCTCCACTTT.

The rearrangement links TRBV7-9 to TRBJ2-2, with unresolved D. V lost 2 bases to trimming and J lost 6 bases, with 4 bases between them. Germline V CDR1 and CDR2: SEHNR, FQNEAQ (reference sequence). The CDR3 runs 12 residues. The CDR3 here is CASSLRSGELFF. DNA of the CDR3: TGTGCCAGCAGCTTACGTTCCGGGGAGCTGTTTTTT.

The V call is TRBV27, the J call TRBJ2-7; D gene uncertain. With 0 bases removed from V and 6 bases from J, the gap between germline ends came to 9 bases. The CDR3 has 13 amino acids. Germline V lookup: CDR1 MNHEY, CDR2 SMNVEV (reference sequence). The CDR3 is CASSLSVGPEQYF. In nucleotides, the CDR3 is TGTGCCAGCAGTTTATCGGTTGGCCCCGAGCAGTACTTC.

CDR3 loop: CASSLTGTAYEQYF. In DNA form, the CDR3 reads TGCGCCAGCAGCTTAACCGGGACTGCATACGAGCAGTACTTC. This chain uses TRBV5-1 with TRBJ2-7, with D possibly being TRBD2 (6 bases). This CDR3 has 14 amino acids. V lost 2 bases and J 4 bases, leaving 13 bases between the germline ends. Germline CDR1 reads SGHRS; CDR2 reads YFSETQ.

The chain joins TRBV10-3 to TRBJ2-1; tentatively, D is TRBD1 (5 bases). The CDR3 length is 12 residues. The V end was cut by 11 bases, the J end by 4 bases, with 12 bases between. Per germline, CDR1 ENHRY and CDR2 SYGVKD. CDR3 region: CAVKGWYNEQFF. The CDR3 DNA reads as TGTGCCGTTAAGGGGTGGTACAATGAGCAGTTCTTC.